The 19 T cell receptor beta chains below were found in one sample sequenced in a study of tumor-infiltrating lymphocytes in primary liver carcinoma. A primer matching the constant region was used to make TCR beta cDNA from 450 to 550 ng of total RNA. What produced the TCR beta libraries was three nested multiplex PCR rounds using slightly modified ARM-PCR. Both of the initial two PCR rounds ran for around 9 cycles and employed TRBV1-TRBV30 forward primers alongside a C-beta reverse primer. TCRdb fed the multiplex PCR reads into MiXCR, producing one record per CDR3 protein. The table shows fewer than 400,000 distinct CDR3 sequences, with 65% occurring only once. In addition to blood RNA drawn from unsorted whole blood, germline DNA was extracted. Sequenced input: peripheral blood. Receptors originate from a man aged 40-55 years with primary liver carcinoma and hepatitis B virus infection.

Details on this clonotype: It may be a read error: a sequence one base away is much more abundant. The gene calls are TRBV14 and TRBJ1-6; 10 nucleotides line up with TRBD1. The V gene end was trimmed by 2 bases and the J gene end by 6 bases; junction bases not matched to a gene: 7. There are 17 residues in the CDR3. Germline lookup yields CDR1 SGHDN and CDR2 FVKESK. This chain's CDR3 is CASSQRTGGASNSPLHF. The CDR3, as DNA: TGTGCCAGCAGCCAACGGACAGGGGGAGCTTCTAATTCACCCCTCCACTTT.

This clonotype has ten or more counts. The chain uses TRBV11-2 and TRBJ2-7; D possibly matches TRBD1 or TRBD2 (5 bases each). Trimming stripped 4 bases from V and 7 bases from J, with 14 bases between. CDR3 length: 13 amino acids. Germline CDR1 is SGHAT and CDR2 is FQNNGV. CDR3 sequence (DNA): TGTGCCAGCAGCTCCTCCGGGAAGGGGGAGCAGTACTTC. Amino acids: CASSSSGKGEQYF.

On this clonotype: A read error may be the cause here, since a much bigger clone is one base away. V is TRBV29-1 and J is TRBJ1-2, with 7 bases that match TRBD1. The CDR3 has 14 amino acids. V dropped 6 bases and J dropped 8; count of bases not matched to a gene: 15. Germline assignment: CDR1 SQVTM and CDR2 ANQGSEA. CDR3 DNA sequence: TGCAGCGTGGCCATGACCGGACAGGTGGCCGGCTACACCTTC. It is translated as CSVAMTGQVAGYTF.

A note on this clonotype: This may stem from a read error, because a much larger clone lies one nucleotide away. The gene calls are TRBV29-1 and TRBJ2-1; either TRBD1 or TRBD2 may supply D (6 bases each). Germline V gene sequence: CDR1 SQVTM, CDR2 ANQGSEA. This CDR3 comprises 15 residues. This chain's CDR3 is CSALIGGGSNNERFF. In nucleotides, the CDR3 is TGCAGCGCGTTGATAGGGGGAGGATCGAACAATGAGCGGTTCTTC.

J is TRBJ2-7 and V is TRBV6-2 or TRBV6-3; D not resolved. The length of the CDR3 is 13 residues. V lost 7 bases, J lost 3 bases, and 13 bases lay in between. The V gene's germline CDR1 is MNHEY and CDR2 SVGEGT. This CDR3 is CASNAWSDYEQYF. CDR3 bases: TGTGCCAGCAATGCCTGGTCCGACTACGAGCAGTACTTC.

The genes are TRBV7-3 and TRBJ1-2; perhaps TRBD1 as D (6 bases). The CDR3 totals 13 residues. The V gene lost 5 bases and the J gene lost 7 bases, with 14 bases spanning the gap. Germline CDR1 SGHTA, CDR2 FQGTGA. CDR3 in amino acids: CASSQTGTSGYTF. DNA for the CDR3: TGTGCCAGCAGCCAAACCGGGACAAGTGGCTACACCTTC.

With regard to this clonotype: A much larger clonotype is one base distant, so this may be a read error. Here the CDR3 reads CVSRTGTNTEAFF. CDR3 nucleotides: TGTGTCAGCAGGACCGGGACTAACACTGAAGCTTTCTTT. This chain uses TRBV12-3 or TRBV12-4 with TRBJ1-1; D might be TRBD1 (5 bases). This CDR3 contains 13 residues.

This clonotype was observed a few times. The CDR3 loop is CASSLAAGQFF. CDR3 nucleotides: TGTGCCAGCAGTTTAGCGGCAGGGCAGTTCTTC. The chain has TRBV12-3 or TRBV12-4 and TRBJ2-1, with D uncertain. This CDR3 contains 11 residues. V was shortened by 0 bases and J by 12 bases, with 6 bases between the two germline ends.

A remark on this clonotype: The missing conserved phenylalanine or tryptophan at the end of this CDR3 makes a read error likely. This rearrangement joins TRBV7-8 to TRBJ2-5; a weak D match, TRBD1 (8 bases). Germline V gives CDR1 SGHVS, CDR2 FQNEAQ. V lost 4 bases and J lost 4, with 19 bases in between. The CDR3 has 16 residues. The CDR3, as DNA: TGTGCCAGCAGCTCCTTCGGACAGGGCGGGGGAGAGACCCAGTACCTC. It specifies CASSSFGQGGGETQYL.

This clonotype was seen repeatedly, ten times or more. The chain combines TRBV12-3 or TRBV12-4 with TRBJ2-7, with a weak D call TRBD2 (6 bases). Trimming took off 3 bases at V and 6 bases at J, with 18 bases between the two ends. The CDR3 is made up of 15 amino acids. The CDR3 nucleotides are TGTGCCAGCAGTTTCGACCGGGGGACGCATCTCGAGCAGTACTTC. Translation: CASSFDRGTHLEQYF.

The DNA of the CDR3 is TGTGCCTGGAGTGGGGGGCGGGCTCCTCAGCCCCAGCATTTT. Its protein product is CAWSGGRAPQPQHF. The chain combines TRBV30 with TRBJ1-5; D possibly corresponds to TRBD1 (6 bases). CDR1 is GTSNPN, CDR2 SVGIG, per germline (reference sequence). CDR3 length: 14 amino acids. Trimming stripped 1 base from V and 6 bases from J, with 13 bases between.

This clonotype was detected a few times. Here the CDR3 omits its conserved ending phenylalanine or tryptophan, so a read error is the likely source. The chain combines TRBV28 with TRBJ2-4, with 8 positions matching TRBD2. Germline assignment: CDR1 MDHEN and CDR2 SYDVKM. The CDR3 is 13 residues long. The CDR3 DNA reads TGTACCAGCAATTCGGGGGGGTTTGGCATTCAGTACTTA. It specifies CTSNSGGFGIQYL.

Details on this clonotype: A read error may produce the germline difference seen at one junction end. This sequence joins TRBV11-2 and TRBJ1-4; possibly TRBD1 for D (5 bases). The CDR3 runs to 14 residues. Germline V gene data show CDR1 as SGHAT and CDR2 as FQNNGV. The CDR3 is CGSSLSGPGEKLFF. The CDR3, as DNA: TGTGGCAGCAGCTTGTCGGGACCGGGCGAAAAACTGTTTTTT.

In this sample, this clonotype turned up a few times. The rearrangement joins TRBV30 to TRBJ1-1; 7 positions agree with TRBD1. Germline CDR1 is GTSNPN and CDR2 is SVGIG (reference sequence). This CDR3 has 13 amino acids. The J segment lost 8 bases and the V segment lost 1 base, leaving 7 bases of the junction unmatched. The CDR3 DNA sequence: TGTGCCTGGAGTGACCTACAGGGGCAAGAAGCTTTCTTT. As protein: CAWSDLQGQEAFF.

The chain recombines TRBV5-6 with TRBJ2-7; no firm D call. Germline V gene lookup returns CDR1 SGHDT and CDR2 YYEEEE. V lost 0 bases and J 3 bases, leaving 10 bases between the germline ends. The CDR3 sequence is 14 residues long. CDR3 nucleotides: TGTGCCAGCAGCTTGGGGTCGTCTCGCTACGAGCAGTACTTC. Protein: CASSLGSSRYEQYF.

The rearrangement links TRBV2 to TRBJ1-1; tentative D call: TRBD1 (5 bases). Trimming removed 6 bases at V and 1 base at J, with 12 bases between. Germline lookup yields CDR1 SNHLY and CDR2 FYNNEI. The CDR3 has 14 amino acids. CDR3: CASRGGTGNTEAFF. The CDR3 DNA reads TGTGCCAGCAGGGGAGGGACGGGGAACACTGAAGCTTTCTTT.

This clonotype was detected many times. This chain links TRBV29-1 with TRBJ1-2; no firm D call. V lost 3 bases and J lost 3, with 8 bases in between. Germline V gene sequence: CDR1 SQVTM, CDR2 ANQGSEA. This CDR3 has 12 amino acids. CDR3 region: CSVDSVYYGYTF. In nucleotides, the CDR3 is TGCAGCGTTGACTCGGTCTACTATGGCTACACCTTC.

As regards this clonotype: The conserved phenylalanine or tryptophan is not found at the CDR3 terminus, so this likely reflects a read error. This chain connects TRBV7-9 to TRBJ2-4; the D gene is possibly TRBD1 (6 bases). The CDR3 has 15 amino acids. Germline V CDR1 and CDR2: SEHNR, FQNEAQ (reference sequence). V lost 5 bases and J lost 0, with 11 bases in between. CDR3 region: CASSQDSLAKNIQYS. As DNA, the CDR3 is TGTGCCAGCAGCCAGGACAGTCTAGCCAAAAACATTCAGTACTCC.

The genes are TRBV5-6 and TRBJ1-2; D ambiguous. Germline V gives CDR1 SGHDT, CDR2 YYEEEE. The CDR3 runs 15 residues. V gave up 4 bases and J gave up 7 bases, with 20 bases separating them. The CDR3 region has the DNA TGTGCCAGCAGCCCAAGGGAGGGATTTGGCTGTGGCTACACCTTC. This codes for CASSPREGFGCGYTF. Full variable domain (rest looked up from reference TRBV5-6 and TRBJ1-2): DAGVTQSPTHLIKTRGQQVTLRCSPKSGHDTVSWYQQALGQGPQFIFQYYEEEERQRGNFPDRFSGHQFPNYSSELNVNALLLGDSALYLCASSPREGFGCGYTFGSGTRLTVV.